The 19 T cell receptor beta chains given below trace back to one sample, sequenced in a study of glioma-infiltrating T cells after dendritic cell vaccination. The method was immunoSEQ multiplex PCR; TCRdb's version includes in-frame clones alone and lacks a portion of them. The sample has approximately 50,000 clones; around nine tenths are singletons. The time point was: after dendritic cell vaccination, including at tumor progression/relapse. The input for sequencing was blood, taken after dendritic cell vaccination. These receptors came from a human donor with glioblastoma.

The chain has TRBV21-1 and TRBJ1-2; TRBD1, as called in the table, went unchecked against the DNA. TRBV21-1 is a pseudogene segment. The CDR3 sequence is 16 residues long. The CDR3 DNA is TGTGCCAGCAGCCCCGGACAGGGGGCGCGAAAACCCGGCTACACCTTC. Amino acids: CASSPGQGARKPGYTF.

This sequence joins TRBV6-5 and TRBJ1-2; TRBD1 is a possible D gene (5 bases). V lost 7 bases, J lost 5 bases, and 20 bases lay in between. The CDR3 is 15 amino acids. Looked up from germline, CDR1 is MNHEY and CDR2 is SVGAGI. This CDR3 reads CASMGRLIRAYGYTF. Here the CDR3 DNA reads TGTGCCAGCATGGGGCGGCTCATCAGGGCATATGGCTACACCTTC.

This chain joins TRBV6-5 and TRBJ2-7, with 12 positions matching TRBD1. Germline V CDR1 and CDR2: MNHEY, SVGAGI. There are 16 residues in the CDR3. With 2 bases clipped from V and 3 bases from J, the junction kept 5 bases outside the gene matches. CDR3 protein: CASSYRGTGGLYEQYF. In DNA form, the CDR3 reads TGTGCCAGCAGTTACCGGGGGACAGGGGGCCTCTACGAGCAGTACTTC.

V and J are TRBV10-3 and TRBJ2-2, with a tentative D call TRBD1 (6 bases). Germline CDR1 is ENHRY and CDR2 is SYGVKD. This CDR3 is built from 14 residues. Deletions cut 7 bases from V and 0 bases from J, with 9 bases between. In DNA form, the CDR3 reads TGTGCCATCACCGGACAGACGAACACCGGGGAGCTGTTTTTT. Amino acids: CAITGQTNTGELFF.

The table lists this clone with a count of one. In DNA, the CDR3 is TGCGCCAGCAGCCAAGGGAGGGAGACTAGCCGGTTCTTC. Its protein product is CASSQGRETSRFF. This chain uses TRBV4-3 with TRBJ2-1; TRBD2 aligns across 7 bases. CDR3 size: 13 residues. Germline V gene sequence: CDR1 LGHNA, CDR2 YSLEER. V shed 1 base and J 15 bases; nucleotides not matched to a gene: 9.

This CDR3 is CASSLTRDTEAFF. In nucleotides, the CDR3 is TGTGCCAGCAGCTTAACGAGGGACACTGAAGCTTTCTTT. The genes are TRBV7-3 and TRBJ1-1, with unresolved D. V gave up 0 bases and J gave up 3 bases, with 5 bases separating them. Germline CDR1 and CDR2: SGHTA and FQGTGA. CDR3 size: 13 residues.

The gene calls are TRBV9 and TRBJ2-1; 10 positions match TRBD2. V shed 4 bases and J 0 bases; nucleotides not matched to a gene: 4. The CDR3 is made up of 16 amino acids. Germline V gives CDR1 SGDLS, CDR2 YYNGEE. The CDR3 protein is CASSNPSGSSYNEQFF. CDR3 in DNA: TGTGCCAGCAGCAACCCTAGCGGGAGCTCCTACAATGAGCAGTTCTTC. Full variable domain (missing parts from reference TRBV9 and TRBJ2-1): DSGVTQTPKHLITATGQRVTLRCSPRSGDLSVYWYQQSLDQGLQFLIQYYNGEERAKGNILERFSAQQFPDLHSELNLSSLELGDSALYFCASSNPSGSSYNEQFFGPGTRLTVL.

The J gene is TRBJ1-5, the V gene TRBV15; D gene unclear. CDR1 and CDR2 from the germline V gene are LNHNV and YYDKDF (reference sequence). V was pared by 5 bases and J by 2 bases, with 7 bases between. This CDR3 spans 13 amino acids. CDR3 amino acids: CATSGRRNQPQHF. The CDR3, as DNA: TGTGCCACCAGCGGGAGGCGCAATCAGCCCCAGCATTTT.

J is TRBJ2-1 and V is TRBV7-9; 10 nucleotides line up with TRBD2. The germline gives CDR1 SEHNR, CDR2 FQNEAQ (reference sequence). This CDR3 contains 18 residues. The trim removed 3 bases at V and 6 bases at J, leaving 14 bases unmatched. For the CDR3, the DNA is TGTGCCAGCAGCTTGTTCCTAGCGGGAGTTTCTGGGGGCAATGAGCAGTTCTTC. This encodes CASSLFLAGVSGGNEQFF.

This clone has just one count. The chain recombines TRBV28 with TRBJ1-5; 8 positions match TRBD1. Trimming cost V 3 bases and J 2 bases; bases outside gene matches: 3. The CDR3 has 15 residues. Germline V gene sequence: CDR1 MDHEN, CDR2 SYDVKM. CDR3 loop: CASSLQGAGNQPQHF. The DNA of the CDR3 is TGTGCCAGCAGTTTGCAGGGGGCTGGCAATCAGCCCCAGCATTTT. The full variable domain, rest sourced from reference TRBV28 and TRBJ1-5, is DVKVTQSSRYLVKRTGEKVFLECVQDMDHENMFWYRQDPGLGLRLIYFSYDVKMKEKGDIPEGYSVSREKKERFSLILESASTNQTSMYLCASSLQGAGNQPQHFGDGTRLSIL.

The chain employs TRBV7-2 and TRBJ2-1, with 8 nucleotides matching TRBD1. CDR1 is SGHTA, CDR2 FQGNSA, per germline. J gave up 9 bases and V 4 bases, and 17 bases lay outside the gene matches. The CDR3 covers 17 residues. The CDR3 loop reads CASSSGWGTGGSGEQFF. The DNA for the CDR3 is TGTGCCAGCAGCTCCGGGTGGGGGACAGGCGGTAGCGGTGAGCAGTTCTTC. Filled out from reference TRBV7-2 and TRBJ2-1, the complete variable domain reads GAGVSQSPSNKVTEKGKDVELRCDPISGHTALYWYRQSLGQGLEFLIYFQGNSAPDKSGLPSDRFSAERTGGSVSTLTIQRTQQEDSAVYLCASSSGWGTGGSGEQFFGPGTRLTVL.

J is TRBJ1-5 and V is TRBV2, with D maybe TRBD1 (5 bases). Per the germline V gene, CDR1 is SNHLY and CDR2 is FYNNEI. V lost 8 bases, J lost 0 bases, and 11 bases lay in between. The CDR3 has 14 amino acids. CDR3 nucleotides: TGTGCCAGCGACGGGGGGTTTAGCAATCAGCCCCAGCATTTT. This sequence encodes CASDGGFSNQPQHF.

This sequence joins TRBV19 and TRBJ2-2; 9 nucleotides line up with TRBD1. Germline V gene sequence: CDR1 LNHDA, CDR2 SQIVND (reference sequence). The CDR3 has 15 residues. Trimming removed 7 bases from V and 5 bases from J; junction bases left unmatched: 8. CDR3 sequence (DNA): TGTGCCAGTACCTTAAGACAGGGGGGGACCGGGGAGCTGTTTTTT. Residues: CASTLRQGGTGELFF.

In its sample, this clone was seen once. V is TRBV5-1 and J is TRBJ2-5, with D possibly being TRBD2 (6 bases). This CDR3 spans 16 amino acids. Germline V gene sequence: CDR1 SGHRS, CDR2 YFSETQ. With 4 bases removed from V and 4 bases from J, the gap between germline ends came to 20 bases. The CDR3 DNA sequence: TGCGCCAGCAGCCGGCTGGTGGGAGGTTTGGTAGAGACCCAGTACTTC. Its protein is CASSRLVGGLVETQYF.

This chain joins TRBV5-1 and TRBJ2-3; D remains unclear. This CDR3 comprises 12 residues. Germline loops: CDR1 SGHRS, CDR2 YFSETQ. Deletions cut 4 bases from V and 4 bases from J, with 7 bases between. The CDR3 DNA reads TGCGCCAGCAGCCTATCCGCAGATACGCAGTATTTT. As protein: CASSLSADTQYF.

The V gene is TRBV11-1, the J gene TRBJ2-1; D call uncertain. Trimming took off 5 bases at V and 7 bases at J, with 12 bases between the two ends. Germline assignment: CDR1 SGHAT and CDR2 FQDESV (reference sequence). The CDR3 is 13 amino acids. CDR3 sequence reads: CASSPVSGNEQFF. The CDR3 nucleotides read TGTGCCAGCAGCCCAGTGTCGGGTAATGAGCAGTTCTTC. The full variable domain, rest sourced from reference TRBV11-1 and TRBJ2-1, is EAEVAQSPRYKITEKSQAVAFWCDPISGHATLYWYRQILGQGPELLVQFQDESVVDDSQLPKDRFSAERLKGVDSTLKIQPAELGDSAMYLCASSPVSGNEQFFGPGTRLTVL.

A single count supports this clone. The chain is built from TRBV9 and TRBJ1-3; D is possibly TRBD1 (6 bases). Trimming cost V 0 bases and J 3 bases, with 28 bases left between them. This CDR3 contains 21 residues. Germline CDR1 and CDR2: SGDLS and YYNGEE. The CDR3 sequence is CASSVGVGGTKDRRYGNTIYF. CDR3 in DNA: TGTGCCAGCAGCGTAGGGGTGGGGGGGACAAAGGACAGACGATATGGAAACACCATATATTTT.

J is TRBJ2-7 and V is TRBV7-2; 8 nucleotides agree with TRBD1. Per the germline V gene, CDR1 is SGHTA and CDR2 is FQGNSA. The CDR3 runs to 14 residues. The J segment lost 4 bases and the V segment lost 1 base, leaving 3 bases of the junction unmatched. The CDR3 loop reads CASSLGTGIYEQYF. Here the CDR3 DNA reads TGTGCCAGCAGCTTAGGGACAGGGATTTACGAGCAGTACTTC.

This clone is a singleton in its sample. The gene calls are TRBV19 and TRBJ1-1; 8 bases line up with TRBD1. Unmatched junction bases numbered 10, after V lost 6 bases and J lost 1 base. The germline V gene encodes CDR1 LNHDA and CDR2 SQIVND (reference sequence). This CDR3 contains 16 residues. The CDR3 coding sequence is TGTGCCAGTAGCCTCAGGGGGCTCTGGGAGAACACTGAAGCTTTCTTT. It yields the protein CASSLRGLWENTEAFF.